Included here is one TCR beta chain sequence, with context. Its specificity is not known. Libraries were prepared by immunoSEQ multiplex PCR; TCRdb keeps only in-frame clonotypes and omits some of them. In the table there are some 20,000 clones, around 97% of which are singletons. The data derive from a study of monozygotic twins with cystic fibrosis. Study results and limitations: Shared CDR3 numbers were not associated with age, concordance or severity.

Germline CDR1 is SQVTM and CDR2 is ANQGSEA. The CDR3 runs 11 residues. Trimming removed 5 bases at V and 3 bases at J, with 5 bases between. The chain recombines TRBV29-1 with TRBJ1-3; no definite D call. Source material: blood. This clonotype was sampled from a woman between 25 and 40 years old with cystic fibrosis. The CDR3 bases are TGCAGCGTTCAGGATGGAAACACCATATATTTT. It yields the protein CSVQDGNTIYF.